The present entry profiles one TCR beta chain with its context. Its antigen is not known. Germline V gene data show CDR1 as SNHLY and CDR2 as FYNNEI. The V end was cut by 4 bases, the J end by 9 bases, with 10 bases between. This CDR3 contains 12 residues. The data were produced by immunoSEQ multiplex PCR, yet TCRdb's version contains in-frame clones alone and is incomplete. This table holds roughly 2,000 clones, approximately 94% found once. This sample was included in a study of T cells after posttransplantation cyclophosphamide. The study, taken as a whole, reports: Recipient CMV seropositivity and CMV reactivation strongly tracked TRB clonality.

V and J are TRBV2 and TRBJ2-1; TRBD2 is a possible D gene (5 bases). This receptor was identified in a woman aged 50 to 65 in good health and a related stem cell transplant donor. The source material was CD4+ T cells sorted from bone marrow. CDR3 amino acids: CASSGRGVEQFF. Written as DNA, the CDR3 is TGTGCCAGCAGTGGCCGGGGTGTTGAGCAGTTCTTC.